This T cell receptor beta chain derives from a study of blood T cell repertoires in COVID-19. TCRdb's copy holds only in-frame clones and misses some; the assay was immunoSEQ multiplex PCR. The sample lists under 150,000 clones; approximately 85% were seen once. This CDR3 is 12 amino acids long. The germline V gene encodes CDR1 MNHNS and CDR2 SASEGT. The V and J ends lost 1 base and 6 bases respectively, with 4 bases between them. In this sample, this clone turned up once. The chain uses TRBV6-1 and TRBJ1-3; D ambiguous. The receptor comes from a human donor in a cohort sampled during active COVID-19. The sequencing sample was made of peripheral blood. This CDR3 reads CASSEGVNTIYF. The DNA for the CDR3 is TGTGCCAGCAGTGAAGGAGTAAACACCATATATTTT.